This T cell receptor (beta chain) was sequenced for a study of radiation and T cells in renal cell carcinoma. Study-wide background: Nephrectomy followed 15 Gy stereotactic body radiation by 4 weeks.

Regarding time point: blood 2 weeks post-SBRT. Treatment denoted: 15 Gy SBRT to primary tumor, nephrectomy 4 weeks later. Radiation-treated patients gave blood at baseline, week 2 and week 4. Some clones are missing from TCRdb's copy, which holds only in-frame ones; the method was immunoSEQ multiplex PCR. Of some 50,000 clones in the sample, 80% are singletons; the top ten hold around 29%. This clone has ten or more counts. The receptor's source is a woman aged 70-85 years with renal cell carcinoma. Sequencing used blood, obtained from a patient whose treatment included radiotherapy and nephrectomy.

The CDR3 is CASSYGTGNTEAFF. CDR3 bases: TGTGCCAGCAGCTACGGGACAGGGAACACTGAAGCTTTCTTT. V usage is TRBV7-9 and J usage is TRBJ1-1, with 8 bases identical to TRBD1. CDR3 size: 14 residues. V lost 4 bases to trimming and J lost 1 base; unmatched junction nucleotides: 2. Germline-derived CDR1 and CDR2 are SEHNR and FQNEAQ (reference sequence).